The rows below give T cell receptor beta chains drawn from one sample of a study of T cell responses to AZD1222 COVID-19 vaccine. The assay was immunoSEQ multiplex PCR, and TCRdb's table has in-frame clones only and misses some. This sample has around 94,000 clones, with roughly 88% found just once. Sample: peripheral blood, taken on day 0 of AZD1222 vaccination. The receptors were sampled from an adult in good health. Both conserved end residues are part of each CDR3. The D gene is left open where the match is weak. Clone size, where shown, is once, few, many, or a class for clones that have expanded.

J | D | V | size | CDR3 | DNA
TRBJ2-1 | TRBD1 | TRBV27 | - | CASSSLQGAMGNEQFF | TGTGCCAGCAGCAGTCTTCAGGGGGCTATGGGGAATGAGCAGTTCTTC
TRBJ2-1 | - | TRBV12-3/TRBV12-4 | - | CASSRGLFNEQFF | TGTGCCAGCAGTCGAGGACTGTTCAATGAGCAGTTCTTC
TRBJ1-6 | - | TRBV30 | - | CAWSPTGFYNSPLHF | TGTGCCTGGAGTCCTACAGGGTTCTATAATTCACCCCTCCACTTT
TRBJ1-1 | - | TRBV28 | once | CASSLVGMNTEAFF | TGTGCCAGCAGTTTAGTAGGGATGAACACTGAAGCTTTCTTT
TRBJ1-2 | - | TRBV16 | - | CASSQTKGLYGYTF | TGTGCCAGCAGCCAAACTAAGGGCCTCTATGGCTACACCTTC
TRBJ1-1 | - | TRBV19 | once | CASLPWPNTEAFF | TGTGCCAGTCTCCCCTGGCCGAACACTGAAGCTTTCTTT
TRBJ1-2 | - | TRBV4-1 | once | CASRSGRGANYGYTF | TGCGCCAGCAGATCCGGACGGGGAGCTAACTATGGCTACACCTTC
TRBJ2-7 | - | TRBV6-2/TRBV6-3 | - | CASSFDSEEDEQYF | TGTGCCAGCAGCTTCGACTCGGAGGAGGACGAGCAGTACTTC
TRBJ1-3 | - | TRBV19 | - | CASSRDLTRGNTIYF | TGTGCCAGTAGTCGGGACTTAACGCGCGGAAACACCATATATTTT
TRBJ2-1 | - | TRBV3-1/TRBV3-2 | - | CASSQAPAAYNEQFF | TGTGCCAGCAGCCAAGCCCCAGCGGCCTACAATGAGCAGTTCTTC
TRBJ2-1 | - | TRBV6-1 | - | CASSEVGYEQFF | TGTGCCAGCAGTGAAGTGGGCTATGAGCAGTTCTTC
TRBJ2-1 | TRBD2 | TRBV5-1 | - | CASSSGLAGADEQFF | TGCGCCAGCAGCTCAGGACTAGCGGGGGCAGATGAGCAGTTCTTC
TRBJ1-1 | - | TRBV12-3/TRBV12-4 | - | CASSFPLNTEAFF | TGTGCCAGCAGTTTCCCCTTAAACACTGAAGCTTTCTTT
TRBJ2-2 | TRBD2 | TRBV7-3 | - | CASSPISGGTGELFF | TGTGCCAGCAGCCCCATTAGCGGGGGCACCGGGGAGCTGTTTTTT
TRBJ2-2 | TRBD2 | TRBV18 | - | CASSLSGGIGELFF | TGTGCCAGCTCACTCTCGGGAGGGATCGGGGAGCTGTTTTTT
TRBJ2-1 | - | TRBV6-5 | - | CASRKQGLDEQFF | TGTGCCAGCAGAAAACAGGGTCTGGATGAGCAGTTCTTC
TRBJ2-3 | - | TRBV19 | - | CASSVLAGARTDTQYF | TGTGCCAGTAGTGTACTGGCGGGGGCCCGCACAGATACGCAGTATTTT
TRBJ1-4 | - | TRBV6-1 | - | CASSDAGAGEKLFF | TGTGCCAGCAGTGATGCAGGGGCGGGGGAAAAACTGTTTTTT
TRBJ2-7 | TRBD1 | TRBV5-1 | - | CASSWSTDRGFAYEQYF | TGCGCCAGCAGCTGGAGTACCGACAGGGGGTTCGCCTACGAGCAGTACTTC
TRBJ2-1 | - | TRBV5-4 | - | CASSLARDEQFF | TGTGCCAGCAGCTTGGCTCGGGATGAGCAGTTCTTC
TRBJ2-1 | TRBD1 | TRBV5-4 | - | CASSPTGQRNEQFF | TGTGCCAGCAGCCCAACGGGACAGAGAAATGAGCAGTTCTTC
TRBJ2-3 | - | TRBV9 | - | CASSVNTGIDTQYF | TGTGCCAGCAGCGTGAATACAGGGATAGATACGCAGTATTTT
TRBJ1-2 | - | TRBV5-1 | few | CASSLGGDGYTF | TGCGCCAGCAGCCTTGGCGGGGATGGCTACACCTTC
TRBJ2-5 | - | TRBV7-9 | - | CASSGGTAETQYF | TGTGCCAGCAGCGGGGGAACAGCAGAGACCCAGTACTTC
TRBJ1-5 | - | TRBV19 | few | CASMASQISNQPQHF | TGTGCCAGTATGGCTTCACAGATTAGCAATCAGCCCCAGCATTTT
TRBJ1-3 | - | TRBV10-3 | - | CAIRSGSGNTIYF | TGTGCCATCAGGTCAGGGTCTGGAAACACCATATATTTT
TRBJ1-4 | TRBD1 | TRBV30 | - | CAWGGTANEKLFF | TGTGCCTGGGGCGGGACAGCAAATGAAAAACTGTTTTTT
TRBJ2-5 | TRBD1 | TRBV3-1/TRBV3-2 | - | CASSPSPGTGKETQYF | TGTGCCAGCAGCCCAAGTCCCGGGACAGGGAAAGAGACCCAGTACTTC
TRBJ2-3 | - | TRBV3-1/TRBV3-2 | - | CASSQDRGALNTQYF | TGTGCCAGCAGCCAAGATCGGGGGGCCCTGAATACGCAGTATTTT
TRBJ2-1 | - | TRBV30 | - | CAWSEDGASVNEQFF | TGTGCCTGGAGCGAAGACGGAGCCTCTGTCAATGAGCAGTTCTTC
TRBJ1-6 | - | TRBV13 | - | CASSRTDLSYNSPLHF | TGTGCCAGCAGCCGGACAGACCTCTCCTATAATTCACCCCTCCACTTT
TRBJ1-2 | - | TRBV10-3 | - | CAISESKGTFNYGYTF | TGTGCCATCAGTGAGTCGAAGGGGACCTTTAACTATGGCTACACCTTC
TRBJ2-7 | TRBD1 | TRBV19 | - | CASSDRGGEQYF | TGTGCCAGTAGCGACAGGGGTGGCGAGCAGTACTTC
TRBJ1-5 | TRBD1 | TRBV30 | - | CAWTLDRANQPQHF | TGTGCCTGGACCCTGGACAGGGCGAATCAGCCCCAGCATTTT
TRBJ1-2 | - | TRBV5-8 | - | CASSPRSYGYTF | TGTGCCAGCAGCCCGCGTTCGTATGGCTACACCTTC
TRBJ1-2 | - | TRBV7-6 | - | CASSSKARTGTLGHGYTF | TGTGCCAGCAGCTCCAAAGCCCGGACCGGCACCCTGGGACATGGCTACACCTTC
TRBJ2-7 | - | TRBV4-1 | - | CASSQESTYEQYF | TGCGCCAGCAGCCAAGAGTCTACCTACGAGCAGTACTTC
TRBJ2-2 | TRBD2 | TRBV19 | few | CASSGLALGWGGELFF | TGTGCCAGTAGTGGACTAGCTTTGGGGTGGGGCGGGGAGCTGTTTTTT
TRBJ2-6 | - | TRBV5-1 | once | CASSYRPNAGANVLTF | TGCGCCAGCAGCTATCGACCGAATGCTGGGGCCAACGTCCTGACTTTC
TRBJ1-4 | - | TRBV5-1 | - | CASSLVGASGEKLFF | TGCGCCAGCAGCTTGGTAGGAGCGAGCGGGGAAAAACTGTTTTTT
TRBJ1-3 | TRBD1 | TRBV27 | - | CASSSWTGSGSGNTIYF | TGTGCCAGCAGTTCGTGGACAGGTTCAGGCTCTGGAAACACCATATATTTT